The rows below give T cell receptor beta chains drawn from one sample of a study of T cell changes during pregnancy in multiple sclerosis. The repertoire was sequenced with immunoSEQ multiplex PCR; TCRdb's copy has only in-frame clones and lacks some. The sample includes around 100,000 clones, 90% to 95% of them seen just once. Sequenced here: peripheral blood, sampled in the third trimester of pregnancy. Receptor source: a female donor with multiple sclerosis, enrolled in a pregnancy study. Both conserved end residues are part of each CDR3. A D gene is named only where the DNA matches it firmly. Size tells how often a clone was seen (once, few, many) or the class of an expanded clone, and some rows leave it out.

cdr3_aa: CASSFGVPYEQYF
cdr3_nt: TGTGCCAGCAGCTTTGGAGTGCCCTACGAGCAGTACTTC
clone_size: few
d_call: NA
v_call: TRBV7-9
cdr3_length: 13
j_call: TRBJ2-7

cdr3_aa: CASSQTSTGYQPQHF
cdr3_nt: TGTGCCAGCAGTCAAACCTCGACAGGCTATCAGCCCCAGCATTTT
clone_size: NA
d_call: NA
v_call: TRBV6-5
cdr3_length: 15
j_call: TRBJ1-5

cdr3_aa: CASSLWLAGSLGRSNEQFF
cdr3_nt: TGTGCCAGCAGCTTGTGGCTAGCGGGCTCACTTGGAAGGAGCAATGAGCAGTTCTTC
clone_size: NA
d_call: TRBD2
v_call: TRBV5-6
cdr3_length: 19
j_call: TRBJ2-1

cdr3_aa: CASSSLTSGGYNEQFF
cdr3_nt: TGTGCCAGCAGTTCCCTCACAAGCGGGGGGTACAATGAGCAGTTCTTC
clone_size: NA
d_call: TRBD2
v_call: TRBV6-5
cdr3_length: 16
j_call: TRBJ2-1

cdr3_aa: CASSPSLAGGHNEQFF
cdr3_nt: TGTGCCAGCTCACCGTCCCTAGCGGGGGGTCACAATGAGCAGTTCTTC
clone_size: NA
d_call: TRBD2
v_call: TRBV18
cdr3_length: 16
j_call: TRBJ2-1

cdr3_aa: CASSFGQGRTDTQYF
cdr3_nt: TGTGCCAGCAGCTTCGGACAGGGCCGCACAGATACGCAGTATTTT
clone_size: NA
d_call: TRBD1
v_call: TRBV7-2
cdr3_length: 15
j_call: TRBJ2-3

cdr3_aa: CASSYSSSTDTQYF
cdr3_nt: TGTGCCAGCAGTTACTCGAGCTCCACAGATACGCAGTATTTT
clone_size: NA
d_call: NA
v_call: TRBV6-6
cdr3_length: 14
j_call: TRBJ2-3

cdr3_aa: CASSVSGGAALGELFF
cdr3_nt: TGTGCCAGCAGCGTTAGCGGGGGGGCCGCGTTAGGGGAGCTGTTTTTT
clone_size: NA
d_call: TRBD2
v_call: TRBV9
cdr3_length: 16
j_call: TRBJ2-2

cdr3_aa: CASSERHGTAPGYTF
cdr3_nt: TGCGCCAGCAGTGAGCGTCACGGGACAGCTCCAGGCTACACCTTC
clone_size: NA
d_call: TRBD1
v_call: TRBV10-1
cdr3_length: 15
j_call: TRBJ1-2

cdr3_aa: CAWRRENEKLFF
cdr3_nt: TGTGCCTGGCGGAGAGAGAATGAAAAACTGTTTTTT
clone_size: NA
d_call: NA
v_call: TRBV30
cdr3_length: 12
j_call: TRBJ1-4

cdr3_aa: CASSLRGDQPQHF
cdr3_nt: TGTGCCAGCAGTCTGCGGGGGGATCAGCCCCAGCATTTT
clone_size: NA
d_call: NA
v_call: TRBV28
cdr3_length: 13
j_call: TRBJ1-5

cdr3_aa: CASSFTSERGNEQFF
cdr3_nt: TGCGCCAGCAGCTTTACTAGCGAGAGAGGTAATGAGCAGTTCTTC
clone_size: NA
d_call: TRBD2
v_call: TRBV5-1
cdr3_length: 15
j_call: TRBJ2-1

cdr3_aa: CASSLDTRSGGYPGNEQFF
cdr3_nt: TGTGCCAGCAGCTTAGATACGCGCAGCGGGGGCTACCCGGGGAATGAGCAGTTCTTC
clone_size: NA
d_call: TRBD2
v_call: TRBV11-3
cdr3_length: 19
j_call: TRBJ2-1

cdr3_aa: CASSRQGTTNEKLFF
cdr3_nt: TGTGCCAGCAGTCGACAGGGAACAACTAATGAAAAACTGTTTTTT
clone_size: NA
d_call: TRBD1
v_call: TRBV6-5
cdr3_length: 15
j_call: TRBJ1-4

cdr3_aa: CASSGEGGETQYF
cdr3_nt: TGTGCCAGCAGCGGGGAGGGCGGAGAGACCCAGTACTTC
clone_size: NA
d_call: TRBD2
v_call: TRBV7-3
cdr3_length: 13
j_call: TRBJ2-5

cdr3_aa: CASSLEGRGWNTEAFF
cdr3_nt: TGTGCCAGCAGCTTAGAGGGGAGGGGATGGAACACTGAAGCTTTCTTT
clone_size: NA
d_call: NA
v_call: TRBV28
cdr3_length: 16
j_call: TRBJ1-1

cdr3_aa: CASREVGEETQYF
cdr3_nt: TGTGCCAGCAGAGAGGTCGGAGAAGAGACCCAGTACTTC
clone_size: NA
d_call: NA
v_call: TRBV4-2
cdr3_length: 13
j_call: TRBJ2-5

cdr3_aa: CASSQVSLYGYTF
cdr3_nt: TGTGCCAGCAGCCAAGTCTCTTTATATGGCTACACCTTC
clone_size: NA
d_call: NA
v_call: TRBV14
cdr3_length: 13
j_call: TRBJ1-2